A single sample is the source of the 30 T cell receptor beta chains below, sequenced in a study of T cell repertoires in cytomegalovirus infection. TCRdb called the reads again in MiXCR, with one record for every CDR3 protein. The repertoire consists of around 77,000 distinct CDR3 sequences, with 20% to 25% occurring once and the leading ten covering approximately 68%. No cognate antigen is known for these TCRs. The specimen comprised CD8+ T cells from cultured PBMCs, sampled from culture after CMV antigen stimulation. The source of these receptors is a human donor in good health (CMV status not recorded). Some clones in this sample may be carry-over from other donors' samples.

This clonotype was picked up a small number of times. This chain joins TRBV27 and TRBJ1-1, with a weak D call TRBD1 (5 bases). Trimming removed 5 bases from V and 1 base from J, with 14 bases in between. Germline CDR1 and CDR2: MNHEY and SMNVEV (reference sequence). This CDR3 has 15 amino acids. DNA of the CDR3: TGTGCCAGCAGTCTAGGGGCGCTAACGAACACTGAAGCTTTCTTT. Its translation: CASSLGALTNTEAFF.

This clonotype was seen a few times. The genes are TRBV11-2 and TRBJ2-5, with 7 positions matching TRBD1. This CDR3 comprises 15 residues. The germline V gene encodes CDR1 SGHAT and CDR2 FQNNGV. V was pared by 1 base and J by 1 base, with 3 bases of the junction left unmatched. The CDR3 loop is CASSLGGQLQETQYF. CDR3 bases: TGTGCCAGCAGCTTAGGGGGACAGCTCCAAGAGACCCAGTACTTC.

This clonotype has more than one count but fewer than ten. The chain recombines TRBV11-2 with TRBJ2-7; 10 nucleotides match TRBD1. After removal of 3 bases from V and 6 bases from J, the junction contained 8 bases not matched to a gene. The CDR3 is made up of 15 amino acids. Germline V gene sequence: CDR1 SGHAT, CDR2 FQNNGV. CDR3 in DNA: TGTGCCAGCAGCTTGATAGGGACAGGGGCGATCGAGCAGTACTTC. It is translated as CASSLIGTGAIEQYF.

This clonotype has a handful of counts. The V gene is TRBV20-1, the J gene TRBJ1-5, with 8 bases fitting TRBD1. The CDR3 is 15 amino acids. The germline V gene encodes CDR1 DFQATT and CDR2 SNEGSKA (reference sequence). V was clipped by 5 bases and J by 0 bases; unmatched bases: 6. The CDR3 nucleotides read TGCAGTGCTCTTGACAGGGGATATAGCAATCAGCCCCAGCATTTT. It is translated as CSALDRGYSNQPQHF.

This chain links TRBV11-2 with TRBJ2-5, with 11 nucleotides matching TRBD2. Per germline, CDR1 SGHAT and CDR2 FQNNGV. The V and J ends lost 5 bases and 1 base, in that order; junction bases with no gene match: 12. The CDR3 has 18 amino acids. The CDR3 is CASSQTSGGSPPQETQYF. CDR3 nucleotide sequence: TGTGCCAGCAGCCAAACTAGCGGGGGTTCTCCTCCCCAAGAGACCCAGTACTTC.

The CDR3 DNA reads as TGTGCCAGCAGCCAGTGGGGGGACTACGAGCAGTACTTC. Its translation is CASSQWGDYEQYF. The V gene is TRBV2, the J gene TRBJ2-7; tentatively, D is TRBD2 (6 bases). The CDR3 contains 13 residues. Germline CDR1 SNHLY, CDR2 FYNNEI. The ends were cut back, 6 bases at V and 3 bases at J, with 12 bases in the middle.

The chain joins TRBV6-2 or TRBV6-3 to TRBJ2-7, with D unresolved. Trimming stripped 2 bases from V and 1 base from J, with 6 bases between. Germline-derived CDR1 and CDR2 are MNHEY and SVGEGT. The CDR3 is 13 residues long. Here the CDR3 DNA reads TGTGCCAGCAGTTACCGGCAGTCCTACGAGCAGTACTTC. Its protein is CASSYRQSYEQYF.

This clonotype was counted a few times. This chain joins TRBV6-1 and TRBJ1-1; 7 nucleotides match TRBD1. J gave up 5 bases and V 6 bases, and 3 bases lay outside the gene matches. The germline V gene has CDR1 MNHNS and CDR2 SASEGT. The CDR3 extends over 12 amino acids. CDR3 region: CASRQGLTEAFF. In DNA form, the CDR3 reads TGTGCCAGCAGACAGGGGTTGACTGAAGCTTTCTTT.

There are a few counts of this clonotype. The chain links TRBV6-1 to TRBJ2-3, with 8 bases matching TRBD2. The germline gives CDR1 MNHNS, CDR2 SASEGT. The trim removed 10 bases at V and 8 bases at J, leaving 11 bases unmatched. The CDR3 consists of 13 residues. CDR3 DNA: TGTGCCACGACTAGCGACCCGGACGGTACGCAGTATTTT. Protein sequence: CATTSDPDGTQYF.

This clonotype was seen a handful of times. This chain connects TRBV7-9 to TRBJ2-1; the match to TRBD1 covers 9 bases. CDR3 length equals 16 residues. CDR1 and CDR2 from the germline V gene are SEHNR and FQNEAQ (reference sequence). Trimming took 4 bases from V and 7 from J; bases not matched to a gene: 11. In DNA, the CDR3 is TGTGCCAGCAGCTCCGCCGGGACAGGGATGAATAATGAGCAGTTCTTC. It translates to CASSSAGTGMNNEQFF.

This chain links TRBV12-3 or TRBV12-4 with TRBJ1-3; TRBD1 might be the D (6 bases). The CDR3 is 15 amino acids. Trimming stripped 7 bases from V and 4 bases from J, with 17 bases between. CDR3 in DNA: TGTGCCAGCAAGTGGAGGGGGACCTCGGGAAACACCATATATTTT. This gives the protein CASKWRGTSGNTIYF.

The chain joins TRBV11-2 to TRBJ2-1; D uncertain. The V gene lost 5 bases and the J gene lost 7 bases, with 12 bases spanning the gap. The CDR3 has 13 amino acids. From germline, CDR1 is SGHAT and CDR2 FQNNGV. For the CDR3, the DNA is TGTGCCAGCAGCCCCACGTGGGGTAATGAGCAGTTCTTC. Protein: CASSPTWGNEQFF.

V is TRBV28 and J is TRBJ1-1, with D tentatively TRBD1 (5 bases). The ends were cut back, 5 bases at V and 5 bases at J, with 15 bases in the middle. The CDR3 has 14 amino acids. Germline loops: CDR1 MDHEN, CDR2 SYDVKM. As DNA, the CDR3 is TGTGCCAGCAGTCTACTCAGGGAGGGGACTGAAGCTTTCTTT. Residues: CASSLLREGTEAFF.

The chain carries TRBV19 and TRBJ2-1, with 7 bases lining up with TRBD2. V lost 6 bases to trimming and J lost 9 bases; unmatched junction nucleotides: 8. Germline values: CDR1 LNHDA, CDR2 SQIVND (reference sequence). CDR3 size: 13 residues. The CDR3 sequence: CASRSGAGGEQFF. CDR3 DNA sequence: TGTGCCAGTAGGAGCGGGGCCGGGGGTGAGCAGTTCTTC.

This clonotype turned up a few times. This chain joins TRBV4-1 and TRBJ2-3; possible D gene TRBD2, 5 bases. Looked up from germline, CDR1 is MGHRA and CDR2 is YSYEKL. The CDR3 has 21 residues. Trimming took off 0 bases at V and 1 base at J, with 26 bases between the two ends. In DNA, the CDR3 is TGCGCCAGCAGCCAAGATTCCCCCGAGGAGGTTTGGGCGGTGGGCACAGATACGCAGTATTTT. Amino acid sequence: CASSQDSPEEVWAVGTDTQYF.

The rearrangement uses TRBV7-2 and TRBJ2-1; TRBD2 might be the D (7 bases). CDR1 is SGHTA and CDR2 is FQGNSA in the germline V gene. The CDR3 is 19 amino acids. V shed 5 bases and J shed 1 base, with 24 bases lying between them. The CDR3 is CASSLFPLRGGQSYNEQFF. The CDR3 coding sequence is TGTGCCAGCAGCCTTTTCCCCCTGAGGGGGGGGCAGTCCTACAATGAGCAGTTCTTC.

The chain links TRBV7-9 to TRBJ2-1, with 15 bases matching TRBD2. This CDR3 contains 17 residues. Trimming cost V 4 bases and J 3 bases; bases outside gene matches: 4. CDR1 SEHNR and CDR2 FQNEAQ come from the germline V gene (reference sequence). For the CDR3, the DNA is TGTGCCAGCAGCTCCCCGGGACTAGCGGGGGGCTACAATGAGCAGTTCTTC. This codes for CASSSPGLAGGYNEQFF.

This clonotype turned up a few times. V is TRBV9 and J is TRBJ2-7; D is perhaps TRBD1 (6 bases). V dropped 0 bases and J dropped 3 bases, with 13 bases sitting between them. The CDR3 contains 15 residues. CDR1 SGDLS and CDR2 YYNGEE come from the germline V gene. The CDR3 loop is CASSVGSGAGYEQYF. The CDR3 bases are TGTGCCAGCAGCGTAGGATCAGGGGCGGGCTACGAGCAGTACTTC. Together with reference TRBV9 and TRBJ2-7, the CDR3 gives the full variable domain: DSGVTQTPKHLITATGQRVTLRCSPRSGDLSVYWYQQSLDQGLQFLIQYYNGEERAKGNILERFSAQQFPDLHSELNLSSLELGDSALYFCASSVGSGAGYEQYFGPGTRLTVT.

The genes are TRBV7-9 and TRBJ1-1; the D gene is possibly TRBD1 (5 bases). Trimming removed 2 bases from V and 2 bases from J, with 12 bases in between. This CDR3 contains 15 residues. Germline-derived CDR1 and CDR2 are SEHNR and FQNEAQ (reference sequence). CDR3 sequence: CASSLIGGQNTEAFF. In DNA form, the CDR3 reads TGTGCCAGCAGCTTAATTGGCGGACAAAACACTGAAGCTTTCTTT.

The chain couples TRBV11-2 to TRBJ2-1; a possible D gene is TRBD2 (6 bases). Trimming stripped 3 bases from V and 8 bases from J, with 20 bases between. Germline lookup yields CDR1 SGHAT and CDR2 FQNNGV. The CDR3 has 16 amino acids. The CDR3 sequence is CASSFRVREVADEQFF. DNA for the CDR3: TGTGCCAGCAGCTTTCGCGTAAGGGAGGTTGCCGATGAGCAGTTCTTC.

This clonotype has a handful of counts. The CDR3 region is CASSYAREAFF. CDR3 in DNA: TGTGCCAGCAGTTACGCCAGGGAAGCTTTCTTT. This rearrangement joins TRBV6-2 or TRBV6-3 to TRBJ1-1; D is uncertain. Germline assignment: CDR1 MNHEY and CDR2 SVGEGT. V was shortened by 2 bases and J by 8 bases, with 6 bases between the two germline ends. There are 11 residues in the CDR3.

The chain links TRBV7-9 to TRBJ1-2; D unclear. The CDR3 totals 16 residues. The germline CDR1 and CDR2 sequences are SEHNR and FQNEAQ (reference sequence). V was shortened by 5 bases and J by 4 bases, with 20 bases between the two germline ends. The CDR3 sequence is CASSLTGGSSVYGYTF. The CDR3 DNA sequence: TGTGCCAGCAGCCTGACCGGTGGCAGCTCCGTCTATGGCTACACCTTC.

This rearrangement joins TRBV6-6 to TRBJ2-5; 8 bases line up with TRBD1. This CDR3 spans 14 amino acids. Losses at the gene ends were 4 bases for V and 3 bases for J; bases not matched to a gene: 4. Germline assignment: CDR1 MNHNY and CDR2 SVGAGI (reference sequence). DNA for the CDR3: TGTGCCAGCAGTTCCGGGACAGGTGAAGAGACCCAGTACTTC. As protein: CASSSGTGEETQYF.

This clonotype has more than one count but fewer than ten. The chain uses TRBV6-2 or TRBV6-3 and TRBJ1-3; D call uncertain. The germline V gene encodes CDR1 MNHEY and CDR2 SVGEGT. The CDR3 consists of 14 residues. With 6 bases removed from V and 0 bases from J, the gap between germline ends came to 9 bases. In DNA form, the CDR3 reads TGTGCCAGCAGCCCGGGTCACTCTGGAAACACCATATATTTT. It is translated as CASSPGHSGNTIYF.

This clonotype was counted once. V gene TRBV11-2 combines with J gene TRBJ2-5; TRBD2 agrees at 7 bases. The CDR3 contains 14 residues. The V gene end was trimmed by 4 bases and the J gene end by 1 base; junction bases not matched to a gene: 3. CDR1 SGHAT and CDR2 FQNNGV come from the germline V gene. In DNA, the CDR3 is TGTGCCAGCAGCTGGCCGGGGGGCCAAGAGACCCAGTACTTC. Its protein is CASSWPGGQETQYF.

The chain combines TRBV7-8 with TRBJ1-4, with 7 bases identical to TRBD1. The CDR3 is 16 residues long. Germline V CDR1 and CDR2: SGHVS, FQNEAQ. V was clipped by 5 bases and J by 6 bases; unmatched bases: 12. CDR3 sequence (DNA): TGTGCCAGCAGCCCCTCTTGGGGCAGGGGGGATGAAAAACTGTTTTTT. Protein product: CASSPSWGRGDEKLFF.

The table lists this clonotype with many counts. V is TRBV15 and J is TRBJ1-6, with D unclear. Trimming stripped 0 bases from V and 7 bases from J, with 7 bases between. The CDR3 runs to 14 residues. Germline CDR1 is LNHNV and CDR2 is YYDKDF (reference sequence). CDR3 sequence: CATSRDQRNSPLHF. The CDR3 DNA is TGTGCCACCAGCAGAGATCAAAGAAATTCACCCCTCCACTTT.

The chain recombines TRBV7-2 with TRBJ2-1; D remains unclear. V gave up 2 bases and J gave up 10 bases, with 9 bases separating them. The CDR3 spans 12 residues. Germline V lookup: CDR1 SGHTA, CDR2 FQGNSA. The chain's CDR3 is CASSLNMEEQFF. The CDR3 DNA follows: TGTGCCAGCAGCTTAAACATGGAAGAGCAGTTCTTC.

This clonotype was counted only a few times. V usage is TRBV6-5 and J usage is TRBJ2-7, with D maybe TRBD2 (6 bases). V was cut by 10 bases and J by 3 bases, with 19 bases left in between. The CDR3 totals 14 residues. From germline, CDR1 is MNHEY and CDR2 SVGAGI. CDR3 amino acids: CATQIRDSIYEQYF. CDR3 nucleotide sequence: TGTGCCACACAAATCCGGGACTCAATCTACGAGCAGTACTTC.

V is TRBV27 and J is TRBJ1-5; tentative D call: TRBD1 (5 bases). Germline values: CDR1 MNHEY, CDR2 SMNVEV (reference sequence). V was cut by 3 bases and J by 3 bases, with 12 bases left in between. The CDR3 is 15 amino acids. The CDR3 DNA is TGTGCCAGCAGTTTTACGGGGCCAAACAATCAGCCCCAGCATTTT. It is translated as CASSFTGPNNQPQHF.